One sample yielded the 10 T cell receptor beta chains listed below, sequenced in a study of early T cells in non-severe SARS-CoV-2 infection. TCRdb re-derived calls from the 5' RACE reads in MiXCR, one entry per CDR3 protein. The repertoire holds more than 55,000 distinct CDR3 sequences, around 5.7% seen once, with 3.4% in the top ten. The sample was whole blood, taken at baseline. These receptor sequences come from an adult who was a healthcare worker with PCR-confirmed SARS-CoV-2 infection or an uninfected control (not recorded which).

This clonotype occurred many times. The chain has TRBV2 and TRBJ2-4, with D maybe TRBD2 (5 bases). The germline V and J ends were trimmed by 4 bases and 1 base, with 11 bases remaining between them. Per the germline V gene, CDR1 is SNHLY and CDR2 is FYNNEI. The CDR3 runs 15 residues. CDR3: CASSAPTGAKNIQYF. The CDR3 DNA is TGTGCCAGCAGTGCCCCGACGGGGGCCAAAAACATTCAGTACTTC.

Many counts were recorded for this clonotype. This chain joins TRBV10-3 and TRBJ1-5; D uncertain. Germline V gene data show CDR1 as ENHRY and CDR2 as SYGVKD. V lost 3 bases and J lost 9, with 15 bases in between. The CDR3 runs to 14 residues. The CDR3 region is CAISEGPQRRPQHF. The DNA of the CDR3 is TGTGCCATCAGTGAAGGACCTCAACGTAGGCCCCAGCATTTT.

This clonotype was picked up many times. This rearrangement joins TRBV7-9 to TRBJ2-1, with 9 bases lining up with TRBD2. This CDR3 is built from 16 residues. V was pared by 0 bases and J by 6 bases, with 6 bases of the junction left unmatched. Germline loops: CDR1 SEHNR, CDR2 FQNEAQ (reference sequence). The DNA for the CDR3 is TGTGCCAGCAGCTTAGCGTGGACTAGCGAACGCAATGAGCAGTTCTTC. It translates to CASSLAWTSERNEQFF.

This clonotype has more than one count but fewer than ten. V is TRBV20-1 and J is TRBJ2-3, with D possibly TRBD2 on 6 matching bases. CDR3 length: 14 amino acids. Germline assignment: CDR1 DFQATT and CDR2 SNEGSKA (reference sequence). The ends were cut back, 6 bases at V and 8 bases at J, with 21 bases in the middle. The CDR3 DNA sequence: TGCAGTGCGCCGGGGGACCCGGCGTTGGGTACGCAGTATTTT. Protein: CSAPGDPALGTQYF.

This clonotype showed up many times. The DNA for the CDR3 is TGTGCCAGCCTGAACGAGGAACTAGCTTTCAGGGGAGAGCAGTTCTTC. Protein: CASLNEELAFRGEQFF. The chain couples TRBV12-3 or TRBV12-4 to TRBJ2-1; either TRBD1 or TRBD2 may fit D (6 bases each). The CDR3 runs 16 residues. The V end lost 8 bases, the J end lost 10 bases, and 27 bases lay between the germline ends.

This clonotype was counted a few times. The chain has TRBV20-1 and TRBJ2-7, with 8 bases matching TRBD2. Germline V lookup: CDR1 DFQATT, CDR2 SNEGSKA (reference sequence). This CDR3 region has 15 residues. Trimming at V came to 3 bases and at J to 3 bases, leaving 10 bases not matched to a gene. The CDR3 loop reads CSARLSGRYLYEQYF. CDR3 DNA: TGCAGTGCTAGGTTAAGCGGGAGATACCTCTACGAGCAGTACTTC.

The CDR3 is CAITNPPSTDTQYF. The CDR3 DNA reads as TGTGCCATCACGAACCCTCCTAGCACAGATACGCAGTATTTT. The gene calls are TRBV10-3 and TRBJ2-3; D gene ambiguous. V was clipped by 7 bases and J by 0 bases, with 11 bases between them. The CDR3 sequence is 14 residues long. Germline values: CDR1 ENHRY, CDR2 SYGVKD.

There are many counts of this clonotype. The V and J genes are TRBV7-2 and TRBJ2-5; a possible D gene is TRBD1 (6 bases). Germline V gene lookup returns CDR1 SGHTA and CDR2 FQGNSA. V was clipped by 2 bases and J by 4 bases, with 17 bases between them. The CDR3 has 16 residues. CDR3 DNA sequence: TGTGCCAGCAGCTTAAGGACGGGGCGAGGGGGAGAGACCCAGTACTTC. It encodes CASSLRTGRGGETQYF.

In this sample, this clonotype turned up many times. CDR3 coding DNA: TGTGCCAGCAGCCTGGATGAGGGGTCACCCCTCCACTTT. Protein product: CASSLDEGSPLHF. The gene calls are TRBV5-4 and TRBJ1-6, with a weak D call TRBD1 (5 bases). Trimming shortened V by 4 bases and J by 10 bases, and 12 bases separated the two germline ends. The CDR3 contains 13 residues. Germline V gene data show CDR1 as SGHNT and CDR2 as YYREEE (reference sequence).

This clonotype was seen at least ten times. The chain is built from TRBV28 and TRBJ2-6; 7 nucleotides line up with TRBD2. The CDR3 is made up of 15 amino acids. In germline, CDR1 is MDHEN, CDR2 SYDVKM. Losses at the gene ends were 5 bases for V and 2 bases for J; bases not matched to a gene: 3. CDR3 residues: CASSLGRAGANVLTF. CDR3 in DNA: TGTGCCAGCAGTCTTGGGAGGGCTGGGGCCAACGTCCTGACTTTC.